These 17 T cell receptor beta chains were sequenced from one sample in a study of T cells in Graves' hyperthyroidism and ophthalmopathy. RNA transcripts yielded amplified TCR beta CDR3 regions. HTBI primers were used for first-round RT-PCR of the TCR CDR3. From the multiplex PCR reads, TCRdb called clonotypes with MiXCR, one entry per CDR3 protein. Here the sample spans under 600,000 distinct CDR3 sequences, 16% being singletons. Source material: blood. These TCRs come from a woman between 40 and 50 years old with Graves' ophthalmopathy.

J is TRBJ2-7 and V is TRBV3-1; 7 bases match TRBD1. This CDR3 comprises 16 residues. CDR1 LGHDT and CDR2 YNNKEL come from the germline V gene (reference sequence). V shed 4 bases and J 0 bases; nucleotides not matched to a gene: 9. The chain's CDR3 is CASSLTGASSSYEQYF. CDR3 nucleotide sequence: TGTGCCAGCAGCCTTACAGGGGCCTCCAGCTCCTACGAGCAGTACTTC.

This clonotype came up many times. The CDR3 DNA follows: TGTGCCAGCAGCCAGCCACAGGGAAGGAACACTGAAGCTTTCTTT. This codes for CASSQPQGRNTEAFF. The V gene is TRBV11-2, the J gene TRBJ1-1, with a tentative D call TRBD1 (6 bases). Trimming shortened V by 5 bases and J by 1 base, and 14 bases separated the two germline ends. Germline CDR1 reads SGHAT; CDR2 reads FQNNGV. CDR3 length equals 15 residues.

CDR3 nucleotides: TGTGCCAGCACAGGGGCTAATGAAAAACTGTTTTTT. Its translation is CASTGANEKLFF. This sequence joins TRBV28 and TRBJ1-4, with a possible D match to TRBD1 (6 bases). Trimming stripped 7 bases from V and 3 bases from J, with 6 bases between. Germline V gene sequence: CDR1 MDHEN, CDR2 SYDVKM. The CDR3 runs to 12 residues.

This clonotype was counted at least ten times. CDR3 coding DNA: TGTGCCAGCAGTCCACAGAGTTTTGGGCAGTACTTC. It is translated as CASSPQSFGQYF. The rearrangement uses TRBV28 and TRBJ2-7; D remains ambiguous. Trimming took 5 bases from V and 9 from J, leaving 14 bases between them. Germline V gene lookup returns CDR1 MDHEN and CDR2 SYDVKM. The length of the CDR3 is 12 residues.

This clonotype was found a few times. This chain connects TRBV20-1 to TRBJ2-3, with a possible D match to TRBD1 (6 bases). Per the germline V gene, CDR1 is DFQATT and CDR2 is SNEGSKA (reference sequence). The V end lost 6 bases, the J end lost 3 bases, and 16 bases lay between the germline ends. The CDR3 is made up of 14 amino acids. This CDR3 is CSAQRGFRTDTQYF. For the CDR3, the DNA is TGCAGTGCCCAGAGGGGGTTTAGGACAGATACGCAGTATTTT.

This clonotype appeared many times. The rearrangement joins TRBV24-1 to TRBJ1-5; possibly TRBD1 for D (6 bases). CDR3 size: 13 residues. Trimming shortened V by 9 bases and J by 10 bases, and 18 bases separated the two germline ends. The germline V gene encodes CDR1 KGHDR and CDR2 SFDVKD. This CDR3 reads CATSKGHSSPQHF. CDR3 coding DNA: TGTGCCACCTCCAAGGGACATAGTTCTCCCCAGCATTTT.

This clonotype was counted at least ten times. The CDR3 DNA reads as TGCGCCAGCAGCTTGGACGGGGTACTAAGGAACACTGAAGCTTTCTTT. Amino acids: CASSLDGVLRNTEAFF. This chain connects TRBV5-1 to TRBJ1-1, with unresolved D. Per germline, CDR1 SGHRS and CDR2 YFSETQ. V gave up 0 bases and J gave up 1 base, with 13 bases separating them. The CDR3 consists of 16 residues.

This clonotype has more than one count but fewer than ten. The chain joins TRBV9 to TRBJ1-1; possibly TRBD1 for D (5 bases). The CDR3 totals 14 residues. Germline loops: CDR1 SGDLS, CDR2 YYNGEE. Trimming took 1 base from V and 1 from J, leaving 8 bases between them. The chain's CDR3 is CASSVTGRNTEAFF. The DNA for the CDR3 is TGTGCCAGCAGCGTAACAGGACGGAACACTGAAGCTTTCTTT.

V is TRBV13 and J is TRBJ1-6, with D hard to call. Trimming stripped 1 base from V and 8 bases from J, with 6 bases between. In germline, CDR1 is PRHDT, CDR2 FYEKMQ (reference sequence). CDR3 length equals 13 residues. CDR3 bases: TGTGCCAGCAGCTTAGAAGGGCATTCACCCCTCCACTTT. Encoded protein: CASSLEGHSPLHF.

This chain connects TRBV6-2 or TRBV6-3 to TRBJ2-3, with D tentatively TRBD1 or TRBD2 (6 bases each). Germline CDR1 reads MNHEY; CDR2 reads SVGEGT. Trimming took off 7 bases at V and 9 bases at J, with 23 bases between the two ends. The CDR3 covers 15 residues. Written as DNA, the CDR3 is TGTGCCAGCAACCAGCAGGCCGGGGGCATGGGGACGCAGTATTTT. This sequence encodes CASNQQAGGMGTQYF.

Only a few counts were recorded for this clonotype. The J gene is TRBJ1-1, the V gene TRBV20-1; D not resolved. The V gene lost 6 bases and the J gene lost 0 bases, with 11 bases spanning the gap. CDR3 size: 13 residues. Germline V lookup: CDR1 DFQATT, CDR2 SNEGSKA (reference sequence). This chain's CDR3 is CSAKGFMNTEAFF. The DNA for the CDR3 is TGCAGTGCCAAAGGGTTTATGAACACTGAAGCTTTCTTT.

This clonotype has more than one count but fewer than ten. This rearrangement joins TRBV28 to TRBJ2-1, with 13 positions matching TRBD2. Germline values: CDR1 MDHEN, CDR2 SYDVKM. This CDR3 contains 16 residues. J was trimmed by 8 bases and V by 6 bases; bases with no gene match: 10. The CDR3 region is CASSLGGTSGVDEQFF. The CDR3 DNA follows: TGTGCCAGCAGCCTCGGCGGGACTAGCGGGGTGGATGAGCAGTTCTTC.

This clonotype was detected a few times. CDR3 sequence (DNA): TGCGCCAGCAGCCGATCCACAGGCGGGGTCGGGTACACTGAAGCTTTCTTT. It encodes CASSRSTGGVGYTEAFF. The rearrangement joins TRBV4-1 to TRBJ1-1, with D maybe TRBD1 (5 bases). The germline CDR1 and CDR2 sequences are MGHRA and YSYEKL. The CDR3 has 17 residues. The V and J ends lost 4 bases and 3 bases respectively, with 21 bases between them.

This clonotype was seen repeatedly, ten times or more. The CDR3 here is CASSEMRGTEAFF. Written as DNA, the CDR3 is TGTGCCAGCAGTGAAATGCGGGGCACTGAAGCTTTCTTT. V is TRBV6-1 and J is TRBJ1-1; D call uncertain. CDR3 length equals 13 residues. Germline lookup yields CDR1 MNHNS and CDR2 SASEGT. Trimming cost V 2 bases and J 4 bases, with 8 bases left between them.

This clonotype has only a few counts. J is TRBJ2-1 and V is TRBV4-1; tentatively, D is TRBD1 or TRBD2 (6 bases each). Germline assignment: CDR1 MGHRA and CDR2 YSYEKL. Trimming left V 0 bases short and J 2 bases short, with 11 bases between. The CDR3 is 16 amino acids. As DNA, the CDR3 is TGCGCCAGCAGCCAAGATTGGGGGGCTACCTACAATGAGCAGTTCTTC. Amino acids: CASSQDWGATYNEQFF.

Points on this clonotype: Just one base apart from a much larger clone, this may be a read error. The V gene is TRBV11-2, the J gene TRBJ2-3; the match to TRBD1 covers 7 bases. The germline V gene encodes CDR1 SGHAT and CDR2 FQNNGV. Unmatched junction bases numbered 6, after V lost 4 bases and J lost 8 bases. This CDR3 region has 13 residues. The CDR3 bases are TGTGCCAGCAGCTCACGACAGGGTACTACGCAGTATTTT. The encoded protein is CASSSRQGTTQYF.

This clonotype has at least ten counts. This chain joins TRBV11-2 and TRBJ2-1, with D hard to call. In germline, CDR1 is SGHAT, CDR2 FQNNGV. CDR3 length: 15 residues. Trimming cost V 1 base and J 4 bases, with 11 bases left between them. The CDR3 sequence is CASSLARFRYNEQFF. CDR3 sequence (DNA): TGTGCCAGCAGCTTAGCGAGATTCCGGTACAATGAGCAGTTCTTC.